What follows is one T cell receptor (beta chain) and its context. Other DNA sequences in this specimen translate into the identical CDR3. Looked up from germline, CDR1 is GTSNPN and CDR2 is SVGIG (reference sequence). The CDR3 has 13 residues. V shed 2 bases and J shed 1 base, with 8 bases lying between them. This entry is derived from a study of CD8+ T cells in alopecia areata. Sequencing templates came from extracted RNA that was reverse transcribed into cDNA. Assay: immunoSEQ multiplex PCR; the TCRdb copy retains only in-frame clones and omits some. Here the sample spans roughly 200,000 clones, 50% to 65% being singletons. Sample treatment: oral pan-JAK inhibitor, 5-10 mg twice daily.

V is TRBV30 and J is TRBJ1-1; D is undetermined. Sequenced material: CD8+ T cells sorted from blood, taken at week 24, from a patient treated with tofacitinib. The clonotype was recovered from a human donor with alopecia areata. CDR3 protein: CAWSLGGNTEAFF. Here the CDR3 DNA reads TGTGCCTGGAGTTTAGGAGGGAACACTGAAGCTTTCTTT.